This T cell receptor beta chain comes out of a study of blood T cells in healthy people across ages. General study findings and limits: Older age coincided with a roughly linear decline in TCR beta diversity per million T cells. Higher diversity, along with more naive CD4+ cells, distinguished long-lived donors from aged donors.

This clonotype was seen only a few times. The antigen is not known. This CDR3 region has 13 residues. Trimming removed 5 bases from V and 4 bases from J, with 12 bases in between. From germline, CDR1 is SNHLY and CDR2 FYNNEI. The use of a sample-barcoded 5' primer and a J-beta primer mix characterized a second PCR of about 6 to 11 cycles. Every sample gave at least 2.5 million paired-end reads containing CDR3. TCRdb passed the 5' RACE reads through MiXCR, listing each CDR3 protein once. The table has 380,000 or so distinct CDR3 sequences, 45% to 60% seen once; the top ten hold over 40%. Extraction of total RNA produced a minimum of 5 micrograms from each sample.

The TCR was taken from a man aged 55 to 69 in good health. This sequence joins TRBV2 and TRBJ2-7; perhaps TRBD1 as D (6 bases). Material for sequencing was blood. CDR3 sequence reads: CASSIRGFYEQYF. The CDR3 DNA reads TGTGCCAGCAGTATCAGGGGTTTTTACGAGCAGTACTTC.